The source of this TCR beta chain is a study of memory CD4+ T cells and cytomegalovirus serostatus. Produced via immunoSEQ multiplex PCR; TCRdb's table is partial and in-frame only. This table has about 92,000 clones, approximately 80% appearing once. The sort gate was single viable CD3+CD4+CD8-CD45RO+ cells for memory CD4+ T cells. Trimming removed 2 bases from V and 2 bases from J, with 10 bases in between. The CDR3 is 14 amino acids. The germline V gene has CDR1 GTSNPN and CDR2 SVGIG (reference sequence). This sequence joins TRBV30 and TRBJ1-5; TRBD1 might be the D (6 bases). The source is an adult in good health and CMV-seropositive. Sequenced sample: memory CD4+ T cells from blood. The CDR3 loop is CAWSLPGGNQPQHF. The CDR3 nucleotides read TGTGCCTGGAGTCTTCCAGGGGGCAATCAGCCCCAGCATTTT. The full variable domain, in which reference TRBV30 and TRBJ1-5 provide the parts outside the CDR3, is SQTIHQWPATLVQPVGSPLSLECTVEGTSNPNLYWYRQAAGRGLQLLFYSVGIGQISSEVPQNLSASRPQDRQFILSSKKLLLSDSGFYLCAWSLPGGNQPQHFGDGTRLSIL.